This T cell receptor beta chain was captured by sequencing in a study of blood T cells in healthy people across ages. Germline loops: CDR1 LGHNA, CDR2 YNFKEQ. V dropped 3 bases and J dropped 1; count of bases not matched to a gene: 9. The CDR3 sequence is 19 residues long. Primed by a sample-barcoded 5' primer and a J-beta primer mix, a second PCR proceeded for about 6 to 12 cycles. Samples each returned at least 3 million CDR3-containing paired-end reads. TCRdb ran MiXCR on the 5' RACE reads and lists one entry per CDR3 protein. Counted here are about 640,000 distinct CDR3 sequences, roughly 58% occurring once; the ten biggest clones make up more than 35%. Study-wide results and limits: Calculation of diversity from one million T cells yielded estimates considered to be underestimates.

Concerning this clonotype itself: Its target is not known.

The chain has TRBV4-2 and TRBJ2-2; 12 bases are shared with TRBD1. The TCR sequence derives from a man aged 55 to 70 in good health. Sequences were obtained from blood. The CDR3 DNA reads as TGTGCCAGCAGCCACACGCCGGGACAGGGGGCGGGGAACACCGGGGAGCTGTTTTTT. Translated: CASSHTPGQGAGNTGELFF.